This T cell receptor (beta chain) was sequenced in a study of T and B cells in COVID-19 patients. Blood genomic DNA input for TRB amplification was 250-500 ng. Germline V gene lookup returns CDR1 LNHDA and CDR2 SQIVND (reference sequence). The CDR3 has 15 residues. Trimming took off 3 bases at V and 0 bases at J, with 8 bases between the two ends. This clonotype is classed as medium-sized (0.01 to 0.1%). TRB rearrangements were amplified by multiplex PCR with BIOMED2 TRB-A/B primers. One entry per CDR3 protein, called by TCRdb with MiXCR from the multiplex PCR reads. The data show about 23,000 distinct CDR3 sequences, 25% to 30% seen once.

The TCR comes from a human donor who had recovered from COVID-19. The sequencing sample was made of blood. V gene TRBV19 combines with J gene TRBJ2-2; TRBD2 might be the D (5 bases). This CDR3 reads CASSMRASNTGELFF. CDR3 DNA sequence: TGTGCCAGTAGTATGAGGGCATCGAACACCGGGGAGCTGTTTTTT.